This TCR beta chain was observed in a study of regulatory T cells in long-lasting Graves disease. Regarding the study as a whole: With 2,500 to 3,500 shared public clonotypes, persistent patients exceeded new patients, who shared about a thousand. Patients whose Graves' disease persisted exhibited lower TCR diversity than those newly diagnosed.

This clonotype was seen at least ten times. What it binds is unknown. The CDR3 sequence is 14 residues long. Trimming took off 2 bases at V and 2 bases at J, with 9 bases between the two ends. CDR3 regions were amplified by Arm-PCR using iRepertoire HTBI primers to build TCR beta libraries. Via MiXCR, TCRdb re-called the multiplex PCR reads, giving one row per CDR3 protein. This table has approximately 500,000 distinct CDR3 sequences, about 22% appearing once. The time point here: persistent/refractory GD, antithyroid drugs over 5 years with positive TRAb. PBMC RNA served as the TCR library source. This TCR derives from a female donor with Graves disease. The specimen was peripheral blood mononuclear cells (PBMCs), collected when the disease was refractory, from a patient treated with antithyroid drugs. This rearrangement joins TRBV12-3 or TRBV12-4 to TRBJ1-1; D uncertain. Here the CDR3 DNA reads TGTGCCAGCAGTTTAATGGGTAGAAACACTGAAGCTTTCTTT. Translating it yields CASSLMGRNTEAFF.